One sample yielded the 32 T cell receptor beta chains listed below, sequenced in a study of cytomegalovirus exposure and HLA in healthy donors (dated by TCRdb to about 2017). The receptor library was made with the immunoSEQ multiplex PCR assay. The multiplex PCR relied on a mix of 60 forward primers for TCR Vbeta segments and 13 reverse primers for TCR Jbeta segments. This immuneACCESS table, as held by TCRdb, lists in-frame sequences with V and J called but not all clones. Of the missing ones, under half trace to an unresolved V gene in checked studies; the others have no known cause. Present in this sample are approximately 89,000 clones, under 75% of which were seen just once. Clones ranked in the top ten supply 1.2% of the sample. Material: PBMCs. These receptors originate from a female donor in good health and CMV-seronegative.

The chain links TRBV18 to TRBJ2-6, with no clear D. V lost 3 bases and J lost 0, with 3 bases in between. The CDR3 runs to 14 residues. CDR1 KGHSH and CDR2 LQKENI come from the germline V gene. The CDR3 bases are TGTGCCAGCTCACCCAACTCTGGGGCCAACGTCCTGACTTTC. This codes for CASSPNSGANVLTF.

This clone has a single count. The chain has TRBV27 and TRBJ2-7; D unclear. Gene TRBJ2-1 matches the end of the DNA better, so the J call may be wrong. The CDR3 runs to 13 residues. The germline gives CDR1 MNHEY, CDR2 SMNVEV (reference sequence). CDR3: CASSFMPGYEQFF. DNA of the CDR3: TGTGCCAGCAGTTTTATGCCGGGTTATGAGCAGTTCTTC.

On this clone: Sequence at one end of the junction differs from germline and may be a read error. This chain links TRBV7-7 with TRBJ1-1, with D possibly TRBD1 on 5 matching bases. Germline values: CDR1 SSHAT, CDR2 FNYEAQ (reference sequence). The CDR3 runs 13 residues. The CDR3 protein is CASRAAVNTEAFF. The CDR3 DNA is TGTGCTAGCAGGGCCGCAGTGAACACTGAAGCTTTCTTT. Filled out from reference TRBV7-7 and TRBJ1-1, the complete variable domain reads GAGVSQSPRYKVTKRGQDVTLRCDPISSHATLYWYQQALGQGPEFLTYFNYEAQPDKSGLPSDRFSAERPEGSISTLTIQRTEQRDSAMYRCASRAAVNTEAFFGQGTRLTVV.

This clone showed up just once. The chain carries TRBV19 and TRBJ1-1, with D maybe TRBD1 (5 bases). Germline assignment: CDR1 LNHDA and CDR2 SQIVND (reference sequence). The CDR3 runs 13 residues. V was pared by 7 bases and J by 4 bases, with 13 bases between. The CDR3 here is CASTYGGITEAFF. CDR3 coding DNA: TGTGCCAGTACCTATGGGGGGATCACTGAAGCTTTCTTT.

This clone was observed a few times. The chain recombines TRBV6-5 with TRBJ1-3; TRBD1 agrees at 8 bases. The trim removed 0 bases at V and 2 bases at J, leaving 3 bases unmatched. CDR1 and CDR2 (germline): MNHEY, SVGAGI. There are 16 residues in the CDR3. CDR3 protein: CASSYSGTGTGNTIYF. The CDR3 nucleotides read TGTGCCAGCAGTTACTCGGGGACAGGAACTGGAAACACCATATATTTT.

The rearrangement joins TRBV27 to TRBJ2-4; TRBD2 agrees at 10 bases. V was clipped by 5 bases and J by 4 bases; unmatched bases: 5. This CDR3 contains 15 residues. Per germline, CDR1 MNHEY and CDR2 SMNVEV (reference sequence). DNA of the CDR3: TGTGCCAGCAGTCTACAGACTAGCGGGAAAAACATTCAGTACTTC. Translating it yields CASSLQTSGKNIQYF.

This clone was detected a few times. Written as DNA, the CDR3 is TGTGCTAGTGGTTTGGTAGGGGTGAACACTGAAGCTTTCTTT. It yields the protein CASGLVGVNTEAFF. The chain combines TRBV12-5 with TRBJ1-1; D perhaps matches TRBD1 (5 bases). CDR3 length: 14 residues. V lost 0 bases and J 0 bases, leaving 5 bases between the germline ends. Germline V gives CDR1 LGHNT, CDR2 FRNRAP.

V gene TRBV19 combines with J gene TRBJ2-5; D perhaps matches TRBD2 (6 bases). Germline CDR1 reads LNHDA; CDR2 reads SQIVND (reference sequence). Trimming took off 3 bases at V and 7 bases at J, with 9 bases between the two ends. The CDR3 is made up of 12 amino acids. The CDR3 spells CASSIQGGTQYF. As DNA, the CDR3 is TGTGCCAGTAGTATCCAGGGAGGGACCCAGTACTTC. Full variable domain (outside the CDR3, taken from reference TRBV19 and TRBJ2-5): DGGITQSPKYLFRKEGQNVTLSCEQNLNHDAMYWYRQDPGQGLRLIYYSQIVNDFQKGDIAEGYSVSREKKESFPLTVTSAQKNPTAFYLCASSIQGGTQYFGPGTRLLVL.

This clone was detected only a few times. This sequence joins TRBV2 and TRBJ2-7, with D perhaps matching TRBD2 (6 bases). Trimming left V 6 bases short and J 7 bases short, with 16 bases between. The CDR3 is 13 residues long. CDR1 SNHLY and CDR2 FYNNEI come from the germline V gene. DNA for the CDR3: TGTGCCAGCAGGGAACCCCGCGGGGTTGAGCAGTACTTC. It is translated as CASREPRGVEQYF.

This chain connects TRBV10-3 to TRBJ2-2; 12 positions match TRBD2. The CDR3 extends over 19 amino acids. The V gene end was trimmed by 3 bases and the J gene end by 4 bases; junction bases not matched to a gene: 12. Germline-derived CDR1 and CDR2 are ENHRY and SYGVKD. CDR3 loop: CAISDPFLAGGPGTGELFF. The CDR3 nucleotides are TGTGCCATCAGTGACCCCTTCCTAGCGGGAGGGCCCGGCACCGGGGAGCTGTTTTTT.

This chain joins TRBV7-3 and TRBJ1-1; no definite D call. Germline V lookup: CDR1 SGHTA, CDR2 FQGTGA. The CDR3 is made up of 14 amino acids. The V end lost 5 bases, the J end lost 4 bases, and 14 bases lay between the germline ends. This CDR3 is CASSAKGGLTEAFF. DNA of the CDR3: TGTGCCAGCAGCGCTAAGGGAGGCCTCACTGAAGCTTTCTTT.

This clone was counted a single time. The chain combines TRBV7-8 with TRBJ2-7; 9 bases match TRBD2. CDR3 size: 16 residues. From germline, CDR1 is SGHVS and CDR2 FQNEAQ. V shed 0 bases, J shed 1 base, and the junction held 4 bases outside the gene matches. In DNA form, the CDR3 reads TGTGCCAGCAGCTTAGCAACACTAGCGGGTTCCTACGAGCAGTACTTC. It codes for CASSLATLAGSYEQYF.

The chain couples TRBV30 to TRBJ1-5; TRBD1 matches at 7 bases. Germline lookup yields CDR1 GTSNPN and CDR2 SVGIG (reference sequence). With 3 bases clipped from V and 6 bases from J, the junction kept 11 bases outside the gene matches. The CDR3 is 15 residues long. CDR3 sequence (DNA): TGTGCCTGGAGCCCCGGAGGGGGCGCGGGTCAGCCCCAGCATTTT. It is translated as CAWSPGGGAGQPQHF. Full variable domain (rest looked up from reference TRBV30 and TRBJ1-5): SQTIHQWPATLVQPVGSPLSLECTVEGTSNPNLYWYRQAAGRGLQLLFYSVGIGQISSEVPQNLSASRPQDRQFILSSKKLLLSDSGFYLCAWSPGGGAGQPQHFGDGTRLSIL.

CDR3 loop: CASSFPRGGYEQYF. CDR3 DNA sequence: TGTGCCAGCAGTTTCCCCAGGGGTGGCTACGAGCAGTACTTC. The chain couples TRBV28 to TRBJ2-7, with D tentatively TRBD1 (6 bases). Germline CDR1 is MDHEN and CDR2 is SYDVKM. The length of the CDR3 is 14 residues. The V and J ends lost 3 bases and 3 bases respectively, with 12 bases between them.

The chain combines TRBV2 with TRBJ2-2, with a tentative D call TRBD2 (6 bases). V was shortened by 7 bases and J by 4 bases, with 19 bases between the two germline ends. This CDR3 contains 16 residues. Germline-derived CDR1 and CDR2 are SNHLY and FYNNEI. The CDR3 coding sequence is TGTGCCAGCACAGTGGAGGGCCTAATCGGCACCGGGGAGCTGTTTTTT. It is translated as CASTVEGLIGTGELFF.

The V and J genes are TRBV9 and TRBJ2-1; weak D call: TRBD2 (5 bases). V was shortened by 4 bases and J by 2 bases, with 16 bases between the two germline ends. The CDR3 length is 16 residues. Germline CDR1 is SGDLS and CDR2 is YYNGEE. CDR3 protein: CASSPPGVAPYNEQFF. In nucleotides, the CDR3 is TGTGCCAGCAGCCCCCCCGGGGTTGCCCCCTACAATGAGCAGTTCTTC.

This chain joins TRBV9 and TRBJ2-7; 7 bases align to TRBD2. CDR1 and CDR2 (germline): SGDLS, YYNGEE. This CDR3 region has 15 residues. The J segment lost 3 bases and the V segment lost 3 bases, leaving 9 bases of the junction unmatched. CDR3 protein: CASSAETGTIYEQYF. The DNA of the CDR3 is TGTGCCAGCAGCGCCGAAACCGGGACTATCTACGAGCAGTACTTC.

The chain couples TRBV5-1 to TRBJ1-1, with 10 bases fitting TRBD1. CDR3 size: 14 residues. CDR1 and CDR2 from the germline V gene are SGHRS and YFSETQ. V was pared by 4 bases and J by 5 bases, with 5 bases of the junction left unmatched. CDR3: CASSRQGARTEAFF. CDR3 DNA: TGCGCCAGCAGCAGACAGGGGGCGCGAACTGAAGCTTTCTTT.

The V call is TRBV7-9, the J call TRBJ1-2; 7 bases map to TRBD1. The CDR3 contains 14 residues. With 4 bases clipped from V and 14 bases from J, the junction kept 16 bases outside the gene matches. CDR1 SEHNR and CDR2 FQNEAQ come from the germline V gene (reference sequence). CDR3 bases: TGTGCCAGCAGCTCTACAGGGGCGAAAGAATCCGGGACCTTC. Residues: CASSSTGAKESGTF.

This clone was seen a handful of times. The CDR3 bases are TGTGCCAGCAGTTTGGCCGGGACAGGGGAGTTGAATGAAGCTTTCTTT. Translation: CASSLAGTGELNEAFF. This chain links TRBV28 with TRBJ1-1; 10 bases are a match to TRBD1. V lost 3 bases, J lost 7 bases, and 11 bases stayed unmatched. The CDR3 runs to 16 residues. CDR1 and CDR2 (germline): MDHEN, SYDVKM.

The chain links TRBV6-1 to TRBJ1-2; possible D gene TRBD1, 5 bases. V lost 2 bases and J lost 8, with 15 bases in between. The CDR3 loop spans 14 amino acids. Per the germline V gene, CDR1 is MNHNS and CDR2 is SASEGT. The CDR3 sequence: CASSEQGAGIGYTF. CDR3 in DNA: TGTGCCAGCAGTGAACAAGGGGCAGGAATAGGCTACACCTTC.

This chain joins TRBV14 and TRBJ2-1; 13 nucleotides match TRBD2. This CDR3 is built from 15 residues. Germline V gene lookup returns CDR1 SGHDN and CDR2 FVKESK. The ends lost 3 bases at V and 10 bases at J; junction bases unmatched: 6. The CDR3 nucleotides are TGTGCCAGCAGCCACGGGACTAGCGGGGTCAAAGAGCAGTTCTTC. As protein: CASSHGTSGVKEQFF.

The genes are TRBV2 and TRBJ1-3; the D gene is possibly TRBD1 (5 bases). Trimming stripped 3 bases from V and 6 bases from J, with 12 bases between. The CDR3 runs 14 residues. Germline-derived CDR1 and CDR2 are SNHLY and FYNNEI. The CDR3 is CASSDGGGLNTIYF. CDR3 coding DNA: TGTGCCAGCAGTGATGGGGGAGGGTTAAACACCATATATTTT.

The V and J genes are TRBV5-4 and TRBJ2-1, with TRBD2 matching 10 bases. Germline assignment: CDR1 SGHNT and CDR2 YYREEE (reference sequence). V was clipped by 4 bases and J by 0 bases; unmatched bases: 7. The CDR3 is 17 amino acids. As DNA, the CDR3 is TGTGCCAGCAGCAAAGGACTAGCGGATAGCTCCTACAATGAGCAGTTCTTC. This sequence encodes CASSKGLADSSYNEQFF.

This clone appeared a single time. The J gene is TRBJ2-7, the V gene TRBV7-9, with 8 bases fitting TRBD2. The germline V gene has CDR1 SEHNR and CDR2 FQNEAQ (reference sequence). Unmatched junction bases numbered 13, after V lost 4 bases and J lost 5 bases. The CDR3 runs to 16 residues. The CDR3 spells CASSSSGGAGTDEQYF. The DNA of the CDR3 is TGTGCCAGCAGCTCCTCCGGGGGGGCGGGTACGGACGAGCAGTACTTC. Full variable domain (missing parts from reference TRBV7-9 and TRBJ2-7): DTGVSQNPRHKITKRGQNVTFRCDPISEHNRLYWYRQTLGQGPEFLTYFQNEAQLEKSRLLSDRFSAERPKGSFSTLEIQRTEQGDSAMYLCASSSSGGAGTDEQYFGPGTRLTVT.

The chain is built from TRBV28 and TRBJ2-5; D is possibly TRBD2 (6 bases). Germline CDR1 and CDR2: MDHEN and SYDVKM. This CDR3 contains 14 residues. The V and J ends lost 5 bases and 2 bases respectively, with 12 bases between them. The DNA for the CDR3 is TGTGCCAGCAGTCAAACTCTAGCGCAAGAGACCCAGTACTTC. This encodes CASSQTLAQETQYF.

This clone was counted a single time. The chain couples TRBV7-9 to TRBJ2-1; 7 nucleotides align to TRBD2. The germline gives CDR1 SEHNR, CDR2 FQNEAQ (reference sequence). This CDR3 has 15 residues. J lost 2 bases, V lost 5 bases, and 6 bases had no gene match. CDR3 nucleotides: TGTGCCAGCAGCCTGACTGGACTAGCCTACAATGAGCAGTTCTTC. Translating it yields CASSLTGLAYNEQFF. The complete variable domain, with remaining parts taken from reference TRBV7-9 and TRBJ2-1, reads DTGVSQNPRHKITKRGQNVTFRCDPISEHNRLYWYRQTLGQGPEFLTYFQNEAQLEKSRLLSDRFSAERPKGSFSTLEIQRTEQGDSAMYLCASSLTGLAYNEQFFGPGTRLTVL.

CDR3 sequence (DNA): TGTGCCAGTAGGGACAGGATAAATCAGCCCCAGCATTTT. Its translation: CASRDRINQPQHF. This chain uses TRBV19 with TRBJ1-5; TRBD1 matches 7 bases. V shed 6 bases, J shed 4 bases, and the junction held 3 bases outside the gene matches. This CDR3 region has 13 residues. The germline CDR1 and CDR2 sequences are LNHDA and SQIVND (reference sequence).

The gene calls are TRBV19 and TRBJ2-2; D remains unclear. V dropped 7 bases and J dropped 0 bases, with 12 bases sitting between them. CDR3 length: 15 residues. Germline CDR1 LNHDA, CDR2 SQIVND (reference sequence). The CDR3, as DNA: TGTGCCAGTACGTCACGTAGATCGAACACCGGGGAGCTGTTTTTT. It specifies CASTSRRSNTGELFF.

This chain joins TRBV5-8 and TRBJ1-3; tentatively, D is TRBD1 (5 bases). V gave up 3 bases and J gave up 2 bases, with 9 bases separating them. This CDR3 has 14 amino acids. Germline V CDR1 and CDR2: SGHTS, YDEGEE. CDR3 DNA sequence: TGTGCCAGCAGCTATACAGGAGCTGGAAACACCATATATTTT. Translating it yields CASSYTGAGNTIYF.

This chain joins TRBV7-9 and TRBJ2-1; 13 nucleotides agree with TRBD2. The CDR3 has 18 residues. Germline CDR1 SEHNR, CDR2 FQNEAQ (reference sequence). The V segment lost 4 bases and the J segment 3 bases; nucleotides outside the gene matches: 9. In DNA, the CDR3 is TGTGCCAGCAGCTCCCGACTAGCGGGGGGTATACTCTACAATGAGCAGTTCTTC. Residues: CASSSRLAGGILYNEQFF.

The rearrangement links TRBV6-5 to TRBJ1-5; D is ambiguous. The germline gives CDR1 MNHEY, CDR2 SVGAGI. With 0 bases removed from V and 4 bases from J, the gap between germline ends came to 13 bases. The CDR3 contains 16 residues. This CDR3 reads CASSYSRRVQNQPQHF. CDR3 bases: TGTGCCAGCAGTTACTCGAGGAGGGTACAAAATCAGCCCCAGCATTTT.